Listed here is a single T cell receptor beta chain. Its cognate antigen is unknown. With 60 Vbeta and 13 Jbeta primers, the PCR was carried out. Data came from immunoSEQ multiplex PCR; TCRdb stores just in-frame clones and leaves some out. The sample holds some 120,000 clones, about three quarters seen once. This CDR3 comprises 16 residues. Germline V CDR1 and CDR2: SGHTA, FQGNSA. V lost 5 bases and J 1 base, leaving 15 bases between the germline ends. This record belongs to a study of cytomegalovirus exposure and HLA in healthy donors. Overall study findings and caveats: The study dropped some indistinguishable V segments, TRBV6-2 and TRBV6-3 among them.

This TCR was sampled from a man younger than 40 in good health and CMV-seronegative. The sequenced sample consisted of PBMCs. The chain carries TRBV7-2 and TRBJ2-1, with D perhaps TRBD1 (6 bases). Here the CDR3 reads CASSPGVQRSYNEQFF. For the CDR3, the DNA is TGTGCCAGCAGCCCAGGGGTTCAGAGATCCTACAATGAGCAGTTCTTC.